What follows are 30 T cell receptor beta chains derived from one specimen sequenced in a study of cytomegalovirus exposure and HLA in healthy donors. Use of 60 Vbeta and 13 Jbeta primers characterized the PCR. Measured with immunoSEQ multiplex PCR; TCRdb has only the in-frame clones, and not every one. The sample carries around 67,000 clones, 75% to 85% recorded once. Material: PBMCs. These receptors all stem from a man younger than 35 in good health and CMV-seropositive.

This clone was observed once. The rearrangement links TRBV29-1 to TRBJ2-5; D gene unclear. The CDR3 length is 15 residues. Germline CDR1 reads SQVTM; CDR2 reads ANQGSEA. Trimming removed 3 bases at V and 4 bases at J, with 18 bases between. The CDR3 DNA follows: TGCAGCGTTGATAGCCACCTTAGGCCGGGAGAGACCCAGTACTTC. Translating gives CSVDSHLRPGETQYF. Full variable domain (outside the CDR3, taken from reference TRBV29-1 and TRBJ2-5): SAVISQKPSRDICQRGTSLTIQCQVDSQVTMMFWYRQQPGQSLTLIATANQGSEATYESGFVIDKFPISRPNLTFSTLTVSNMSPEDSSIYLCSVDSHLRPGETQYFGPGTRLLVL.

V gene TRBV5-1 combines with J gene TRBJ1-1; tentative D call: TRBD1 (6 bases). Germline V gene sequence: CDR1 SGHRS, CDR2 YFSETQ. V was shortened by 3 bases and J by 1 base, with 7 bases between the two germline ends. The CDR3 covers 13 residues. As DNA, the CDR3 is TGCGCCAGCAGCTCACAGGGGAACACTGAAGCTTTCTTT. This encodes CASSSQGNTEAFF.

This sequence joins TRBV5-6 and TRBJ1-1; D might be TRBD1 (6 bases). V dropped 4 bases and J dropped 5 bases, with 18 bases sitting between them. Germline CDR1 SGHDT, CDR2 YYEEEE. There are 15 residues in the CDR3. The CDR3, as DNA: TGTGCCAGCAGCCCTGAACAGGGACGTGAGACTGAAGCTTTCTTT. As protein: CASSPEQGRETEAFF.

The V call is TRBV7-9, the J call TRBJ2-6; D may be TRBD1 (5 bases). Germline loops: CDR1 SEHNR, CDR2 FQNEAQ (reference sequence). The V end was cut by 7 bases, the J end by 0 bases, with 7 bases between. CDR3 length equals 14 residues. The CDR3: CASKGASGANVLTF. The CDR3 bases are TGTGCCAGCAAAGGGGCCTCTGGGGCCAACGTCCTGACTTTC.

Comments on this clone: A read error may account for a junction end that differs from germline. This chain uses TRBV7-2 with TRBJ1-3, with D possibly TRBD1 on 5 matching bases. Germline assignment: CDR1 SGHTA and CDR2 FQGNSA. There are 16 residues in the CDR3. CDR3 bases: TGTGCCAGCAGCCTACAGGCGGGGACGCCTGGGAACACCATATATTTT. Encoded protein: CASSLQAGTPGNTIYF.

Only a few counts were recorded for this clone. The chain links TRBV30 to TRBJ1-1; the D gene is possibly TRBD1 (5 bases). There are 15 residues in the CDR3. Trimming cost V 3 bases and J 5 bases, with 19 bases left between them. The germline gives CDR1 GTSNPN, CDR2 SVGIG (reference sequence). CDR3 nucleotides: TGTGCCTGGAGAGCCCATCGTGGGGGGGAGACTGAAGCTTTCTTT. As protein: CAWRAHRGGETEAFF.

This clone occurred once. The CDR3 DNA reads TGCAGCGTTGAATTCCGGGAAACCTACGAGCAGTACTTC. It is translated as CSVEFRETYEQYF. This rearrangement joins TRBV29-1 to TRBJ2-7, with D perhaps matching TRBD2 (5 bases). This CDR3 comprises 13 residues. Trimming removed 2 bases from V and 2 bases from J, with 10 bases in between. CDR1 and CDR2 from the germline V gene are SQVTM and ANQGSEA.

V usage is TRBV2 and J usage is TRBJ2-7; 9 positions match TRBD1. This CDR3 region has 13 residues. In germline, CDR1 is SNHLY, CDR2 FYNNEI. V dropped 6 bases and J dropped 2; count of bases not matched to a gene: 2. The CDR3 spells CASRQGAPYEQYF. CDR3 nucleotides: TGTGCCAGCAGACAGGGGGCCCCCTACGAGCAGTACTTC.

In this sample, this clone turned up a few times. This chain uses TRBV6-5 with TRBJ2-2; the match to TRBD2 covers 11 bases. CDR1 MNHEY and CDR2 SVGAGI come from the germline V gene. The CDR3 loop spans 13 amino acids. The CDR3 loop is CTSGLAGHGELFF. CDR3 bases: TGTACGAGTGGACTAGCGGGTCACGGGGAGCTGTTTTTT.

This sequence joins TRBV18 and TRBJ2-7; perhaps TRBD2 as D (6 bases). V was pared by 3 bases and J by 0 bases, with 12 bases between. The CDR3 length is 15 residues. The germline V gene has CDR1 KGHSH and CDR2 LQKENI. This CDR3 reads CASSPGAGPSYEQYF. The CDR3 coding sequence is TGTGCCAGCTCACCCGGGGCGGGGCCCTCCTACGAGCAGTACTTC.

This chain joins TRBV5-4 and TRBJ1-3; D gene uncertain. Trimming removed 4 bases from V and 0 bases from J, with 14 bases in between. Germline V gene data show CDR1 as SGHNT and CDR2 as YYREEE (reference sequence). This CDR3 contains 16 residues. CDR3 amino acids: CASSPPPGVSGNTIYF. DNA of the CDR3: TGTGCCAGCAGCCCGCCACCCGGGGTCTCTGGAAACACCATATATTTT.

The chain uses TRBV29-1 and TRBJ1-2, with TRBD1 matching 10 bases. The J segment lost 5 bases and the V segment lost 6 bases, leaving 6 bases of the junction unmatched. The CDR3 covers 13 residues. Per germline, CDR1 SQVTM and CDR2 ANQGSEA. This CDR3 reads CSVKGTGEYGYTF. The CDR3 DNA sequence: TGCAGCGTAAAAGGGACAGGGGAGTATGGCTACACCTTC.

The rearrangement joins TRBV5-1 to TRBJ2-7; the D is unclear. Trimming removed 0 bases from V and 2 bases from J, with 12 bases in between. CDR1 SGHRS and CDR2 YFSETQ come from the germline V gene. There are 15 residues in the CDR3. This CDR3 is CASSLAGGSTYEQYF. The CDR3 nucleotides read TGCGCCAGCAGCTTGGCCGGCGGCTCGACCTACGAGCAGTACTTC.

The rearrangement uses TRBV30 and TRBJ2-3; D perhaps matches TRBD2 (5 bases). Germline V gene lookup returns CDR1 GTSNPN and CDR2 SVGIG (reference sequence). This CDR3 is built from 13 residues. V was cut by 4 bases and J by 3 bases, with 11 bases left in between. CDR3 in DNA: TGTGCCTGGATCGCCCGGGGAACAGATACGCAGTATTTT. It encodes CAWIARGTDTQYF.

The chain couples TRBV10-2 to TRBJ2-5; TRBD2 matches at 7 bases. The CDR3 is 16 amino acids. Trimming removed 4 bases from V and 5 bases from J; junction bases left unmatched: 13. From germline, CDR1 is WSHSY and CDR2 SAAADI. The CDR3 reads CASSGFGSLGGETQYF. In DNA, the CDR3 is TGCGCCAGCAGTGGGTTTGGGTCCCTCGGGGGGGAGACCCAGTACTTC.

This clone was picked up a small number of times. The V and J genes are TRBV30 and TRBJ2-7; a possible D gene is TRBD1 (5 bases). V lost 2 bases, J lost 6 bases, and 14 bases lay in between. The CDR3 has 13 amino acids. Germline values: CDR1 GTSNPN, CDR2 SVGIG (reference sequence). CDR3 sequence (DNA): TGTGCCTGGAGTAGGCAGGGCGTCGGCGAGCAGTACTTC. Translation: CAWSRQGVGEQYF.

The chain couples TRBV7-9 to TRBJ1-1; tentative D call: TRBD1 (6 bases). With 0 bases removed from V and 1 base from J, the gap between germline ends came to 12 bases. The CDR3 consists of 16 residues. Germline assignment: CDR1 SEHNR and CDR2 FQNEAQ (reference sequence). DNA for the CDR3: TGTGCCAGCAGCTTAGCGGACAGCTCCCAGAACACTGAAGCTTTCTTT. It is translated as CASSLADSSQNTEAFF.

This chain uses TRBV10-3 with TRBJ2-3; 7 positions agree with TRBD2. With V trimmed by 5 bases and J by 3 bases, 8 bases remained unmatched. This CDR3 has 15 amino acids. Germline CDR1 and CDR2: ENHRY and SYGVKD. CDR3 region: CAISSPWGGTDTQYF. CDR3 in DNA: TGTGCCATCAGTAGCCCCTGGGGAGGGACAGATACGCAGTATTTT.

The DNA for the CDR3 is TGTGCCAGCAGCTCGGGACTAGGCTACGAGCAGTACTTC. It translates to CASSSGLGYEQYF. The chain combines TRBV11-2 with TRBJ2-7; 8 nucleotides line up with TRBD2. The CDR3 is 13 amino acids. Per germline, CDR1 SGHAT and CDR2 FQNNGV. V lost 4 bases to trimming and J lost 3 bases; unmatched junction nucleotides: 2.

This clone is medium-sized by share. This rearrangement joins TRBV6-1 to TRBJ2-2; 13 bases are a match to TRBD2. The J segment lost 5 bases and the V segment lost 7 bases, leaving 4 bases of the junction unmatched. The CDR3 extends over 15 amino acids. Per germline, CDR1 MNHNS and CDR2 SASEGT. As DNA, the CDR3 is TGTGCCAGCACGCGACTAGCGGGGGGAACCGGGGAGCTGTTTTTT. Encoded protein: CASTRLAGGTGELFF.

The CDR3 is CAWSSGTGLEKLFF. The CDR3 nucleotides read TGTGCCTGGAGTAGCGGGACAGGGTTGGAAAAACTGTTTTTT. The chain joins TRBV30 to TRBJ1-4; 9 nucleotides agree with TRBD1. The length of the CDR3 is 14 residues. The germline gives CDR1 GTSNPN, CDR2 SVGIG (reference sequence). With 2 bases clipped from V and 8 bases from J, the junction kept 6 bases outside the gene matches.

The chain carries TRBV20-1 and TRBJ2-7; perhaps TRBD1 as D (5 bases). Germline CDR1 DFQATT, CDR2 SNEGSKA (reference sequence). The CDR3 totals 10 residues. DNA for the CDR3: TGCAGAGACAGATCCTACGAGCAGTACTTC. Translated: CRDRSYEQYF.

The chain recombines TRBV7-9 with TRBJ1-1, with 9 positions matching TRBD1. Germline lookup yields CDR1 SEHNR and CDR2 FQNEAQ (reference sequence). The CDR3 extends over 13 amino acids. Trimming removed 3 bases from V and 5 bases from J; junction bases left unmatched: 1. Here the CDR3 reads CASSFDRGTEAFF. DNA for the CDR3: TGTGCCAGCAGCTTTGACAGGGGGACTGAAGCTTTCTTT.

The V gene is TRBV2, the J gene TRBJ1-5; TRBD1 agrees at 9 bases. V lost 5 bases to trimming and J lost 2 bases; unmatched junction nucleotides: 7. Germline V gene data show CDR1 as SNHLY and CDR2 as FYNNEI. The CDR3 has 16 residues. The CDR3 loop reads CASSIGTGRGNQPQHF. CDR3 in DNA: TGTGCCAGCAGTATTGGGACAGGGCGAGGCAATCAGCCCCAGCATTTT. The full variable domain, rest sourced from reference TRBV2 and TRBJ1-5, is EPEVTQTPSHQVTQMGQEVILRCVPISNHLYFYWYRQILGQKVEFLVSFYNNEISEKSEIFDDQFSVERPDGSNFTLKIRSTKLEDSAMYFCASSIGTGRGNQPQHFGDGTRLSIL.

J is TRBJ1-4 and V is TRBV5-1; D perhaps matches TRBD1 (5 bases). Trimming removed 0 bases at V and 8 bases at J, with 11 bases between. The CDR3 is 14 amino acids. Germline lookup yields CDR1 SGHRS and CDR2 YFSETQ. CDR3 amino acids: CASSLGREGEKLFF. The CDR3 coding sequence is TGCGCCAGCAGCTTGGGTCGGGAGGGGGAAAAACTGTTTTTT. The whole variable domain, remainder taken from reference TRBV5-1 and TRBJ1-4, is KAGVTQTPRYLIKTRGQQVTLSCSPISGHRSVSWYQQTPGQGLQFLFEYFSETQRNKGNFPGRFSGRQFSNSRSEMNVSTLELGDSALYLCASSLGREGEKLFFGSGTQLSVL.

The V and J genes are TRBV2 and TRBJ2-7; TRBD1 matches at 9 bases. The germline V gene has CDR1 SNHLY and CDR2 FYNNEI. This CDR3 is built from 15 residues. J gave up 3 bases and V 4 bases, and 7 bases lay outside the gene matches. The CDR3 DNA reads TGTGCCAGCAGTGGCCCGGGACAGGGTCACTACGAGCAGTACTTC. The encoded protein is CASSGPGQGHYEQYF.

This clone was observed once. CDR3 in DNA: TGTGCCAGCAGTTTACAGGCCTCTGGGGCCAACGTCCTGACTTTC. Translating gives CASSLQASGANVLTF. This chain uses TRBV6-1 with TRBJ2-6; tentative D call: TRBD1 (5 bases). The CDR3 totals 15 residues. Deletions cut 5 bases from V and 0 bases from J, with 8 bases between. The germline gives CDR1 MNHNS, CDR2 SASEGT.

This chain uses TRBV6-5 with TRBJ1-1; D is possibly TRBD1 (5 bases). Germline loops: CDR1 MNHEY, CDR2 SVGAGI. Trimming shortened V by 4 bases and J by 2 bases, and 14 bases separated the two germline ends. The CDR3 is 15 amino acids. The CDR3 bases are TGTGCCAGCAGTTTAACAGGTGTGAGTAACACTGAAGCTTTCTTT. Its protein product is CASSLTGVSNTEAFF.

In this sample, this clone turned up once. The V call is TRBV27, the J call TRBJ2-7, with TRBD2 matching 8 bases. After removal of 3 bases from V and 5 bases from J, the junction contained 3 bases not matched to a gene. The CDR3 extends over 13 amino acids. The germline V gene encodes CDR1 MNHEY and CDR2 SMNVEV (reference sequence). The CDR3 protein is CASSLREAHEQYF. CDR3 DNA sequence: TGTGCCAGCAGTTTGCGGGAGGCCCACGAGCAGTACTTC.

V usage is TRBV5-4 and J usage is TRBJ2-1, with a possible D match to TRBD2 (6 bases). Trimming took off 3 bases at V and 0 bases at J, with 10 bases between the two ends. The CDR3 contains 15 residues. In germline, CDR1 is SGHNT, CDR2 YYREEE (reference sequence). As DNA, the CDR3 is TGTGCCAGCAGCTGGGACTCGGGCTCCTACAATGAGCAGTTCTTC. Translating gives CASSWDSGSYNEQFF.